These T cell receptor beta chains were read from a single sample in a study of Ad26.COV2.S vaccination and SARS-CoV-2 variants. Clones were read by immunoSEQ multiplex PCR, and TCRdb kept only the in-frame ones, dropping some. The table lists around 420,000 clones, 88% of them singletons, with 3.6% in the top ten. This specimen was peripheral blood, taken in a trial of Ad26.COV2.S vaccine versus placebo. The receptor set was obtained from a person between 18 and 59 years old who received the Ad26.COV2.S COVID-19 vaccine or a placebo. Each CDR3 is given with its conserved first and last residue. A D gene is named only where the DNA matches it firmly. Only some rows state a clone size, as once, few, many or a class for expanded clones.

>.|TRBD1|TRBV5-4|TRBJ2-7
TGTGCCAGCAGCTCCTGGACAGGGGCCGAGCAGTACTTC
CASSSWTGAEQYF
>.|.|TRBV2|TRBJ2-3
TGTGCCAGCGTACCCCCCACAGGCACAGATACGCAGTATTTT
CASVPPTGTDTQYF
>.|.|TRBV11-2|TRBJ1-3
TGTGCCAGCAGCCCTATCAGGGCGCGGGGAAACACCATATATTTT
CASSPIRARGNTIYF
>.|TRBD1|TRBV3-1/TRBV3-2|TRBJ1-1
TGTGCCAGCAGCCAAGTGTGGACAGGGGACACTGAAGCTTTCTTT
CASSQVWTGDTEAFF
>.|TRBD2|TRBV7-3|TRBJ2-3
TGTGCCAGCAGCTTAAGGGCTAGCGGGGGGCCATATACGCAGTATTTT
CASSLRASGGPYTQYF
>.|TRBD1|TRBV6-6|TRBJ2-7
TGTGCCAGCAGTTACCCACACAGGGGCTCCGGCTACGAGCAGTACTTC
CASSYPHRGSGYEQYF
>.|TRBD1|TRBV4-3|TRBJ2-3
TGCGCCAGCAGCCAAGATCTTACGACAGGGATAGCAGATACGCAGTATTTT
CASSQDLTTGIADTQYF
>few|.|TRBV4-3|TRBJ2-2
TGCGCCAGCAGCCCACTTGGGGGCCGGACAACCGGGGAGCTGTTTTTT
CASSPLGGRTTGELFF
>.|TRBD2|TRBV7-2|TRBJ2-7
TGTGCCAGCAGTTCCGACGGGGGGGCCTACGAGCAGTACTTC
CASSSDGGAYEQYF
>.|.|TRBV13|TRBJ2-3
TGTGCCAGCAGGCCCGGGACTGGAGGTTTGGGTACGCAGTATTTT
CASRPGTGGLGTQYF
>.|.|TRBV19|TRBJ2-1
TGTGCCAGTAGTATGGGGGCTGGCTCCTACAATGAGCAGTTCTTC
CASSMGAGSYNEQFF
>.|TRBD1|TRBV7-8|TRBJ2-1
TGTGCCAGCAGCCACCGGGACAGAAACTACAATGAGCAGTTCTTC
CASSHRDRNYNEQFF
>.|TRBD1|TRBV9|TRBJ2-3
TGTGCCAGCAGCCTCGGGGGACAGGGTGATACGCAGTATTTT
CASSLGGQGDTQYF
>.|.|TRBV9|TRBJ1-3
TGTGCCAGCAGCGTAGTGGGAGGCTCTGGAAACACCATATATTTT
CASSVVGGSGNTIYF
>.|TRBD2|TRBV27|TRBJ2-7
TGTGCCAGCAGTTTATACAGCGGGGAACCCTACGAGCAGTACTTC
CASSLYSGEPYEQYF
>few|.|TRBV5-1|TRBJ2-3
TGCGCCAGCAGCTTGAGCAAGCAATTGGATACGCAGTATTTT
CASSLSKQLDTQYF
>.|TRBD2|TRBV30|TRBJ2-2
TGTGCCTGGGCCGGGACTAGCGGTATCACCGGGGAGCTGTTTTTT
CAWAGTSGITGELFF
>.|TRBD1|TRBV6-5|TRBJ1-3
TGTGCCAGCAGAGGACAGGGACGAAACACCATATATTTT
CASRGQGRNTIYF
>.|.|TRBV11-2|TRBJ2-3
TGTGCCAGCAGCCCACCGCTAGCGGATACGCAGTATTTT
CASSPPLADTQYF
>.|.|TRBV9|TRBJ2-7
TGTGCCAGCAGCGGCAGGGGTTACGAGCAGTACTTC
CASSGRGYEQYF
>.|TRBD2|TRBV25-1|TRBJ2-5
TGTGCCAGCTCGACCTGGGGGAGGGGAGATGGAGAGACCCAGTACTTC
CASSTWGRGDGETQYF
>few|TRBD2|TRBV7-8|TRBJ2-7
TGTGCCAGCAGCTCCCCTCTAGCGGGGGGCTCCTACGAGCAGTACTTC
CASSSPLAGGSYEQYF
>.|TRBD1|TRBV24-1|TRBJ2-1
TGTGCCATCATACCCGGGACAGGGAAATACAATGAGCAGTTCTTC
CAIIPGTGKYNEQFF
>.|TRBD1|TRBV5-1|TRBJ1-3
TGCGCCAGCAGCTCACAACAGGGGGCTGGAAACACCATATATTTT
CASSSQQGAGNTIYF
>.|.|TRBV19|TRBJ2-1
TGTGCCAGTAGCATGAGTAGCGCCTACAATGAGCAGTTCTTC
CASSMSSAYNEQFF
>.|.|TRBV4-2|TRBJ2-1
TGTGCCAGCAGCCGCAGATCCCTTACTACGACCTACAATGAGCAGTTCTTC
CASSRRSLTTTYNEQFF
>.|TRBD1|TRBV6-5|TRBJ2-2
TGTGCCAGCAGCTTCGACAGGGCCACCGGGGAGCTGTTTTTT
CASSFDRATGELFF
>.|TRBD1|TRBV7-9|TRBJ2-3
TGTGCCATCACAGGATGGGACAGGGGGGCCGATTCCACAGATACGCAGTATTTT
CAITGWDRGADSTDTQYF
>.|.|TRBV27|TRBJ1-4
TGTGCCAGCAGTTTCAACTATGTGGGGGCTAATGAAAAACTGTTTTTT
CASSFNYVGANEKLFF
>.|.|TRBV11-2|TRBJ2-1
TGTGCCAGCAGCCCATACTCGGCCCAGGACAGCTCCTACAATGAGCAGTTCTTC
CASSPYSAQDSSYNEQFF
>.|.|TRBV7-9|TRBJ1-1
TGTGCCAGCAGCCATGACCGAACGATAGGAAACACTGAAGCTTTCTTT
CASSHDRTIGNTEAFF
>.|TRBD1|TRBV3-1/TRBV3-2|TRBJ1-4
TGTGCCAGCAGCCAAGACGACAGGGTCTTGGGTAATGAAAAACTGTTTTTT
CASSQDDRVLGNEKLFF
>once|TRBD1|TRBV28|TRBJ1-6
TGTGCCAGCAGTAGGGGGCGGGTTTCACCCCTCCACTTT
CASSRGRVSPLHF
>once|.|TRBV7-2|TRBJ1-5
TGTGCCAGCAGCCCGAAGGGTAATGATCAGCCCCAGCATTTT
CASSPKGNDQPQHF
>.|.|TRBV9|TRBJ2-6
TGTGCCAGCAGCGTAGGTAACAGGGAATCTTTCTCTGGGGCCAACGTCCTGACTTTC
CASSVGNRESFSGANVLTF
>.|TRBD2|TRBV27|TRBJ2-2
TGTGCCAGCAGTTTATCCGGGACTAGAAGCACCGGGGAGCTGTTTTTT
CASSLSGTRSTGELFF
>.|TRBD1|TRBV5-6|TRBJ2-7
TGTGCCAGCAGCTTGGCTGATATAGCGCCGGGACAGCAAACCTACGAGCAGTACTTC
CASSLADIAPGQQTYEQYF
>few|.|TRBV20-1|TRBJ2-7
TGCAGTGCTAGGAGAGGGGCTGAGCAGTACTTC
CSARRGAEQYF
>.|.|TRBV12-3/TRBV12-4|TRBJ1-4
TGTGCCAGCAGGGGACTTGGTGAAAAACTGTTTTTT
CASRGLGEKLFF
>few|.|TRBV7-2|TRBJ2-7
TGTGCCAGCAGCTGGTCCTACGAGCAGTACTTC
CASSWSYEQYF
>.|.|TRBV10-1|TRBJ2-2
TGCGCCAGCTCGCTTGGAACCGGGGAGCTGTTTTTT
CASSLGTGELFF
>.|TRBD1|TRBV30|TRBJ2-2
TGTGCCTGGAGTTTAGCCGGGACAGAAAACACCGGGGAGCTGTTTTTT
CAWSLAGTENTGELFF
>.|.|TRBV7-2|TRBJ1-6
TGTGCCAGCAGCCCAAACTCAGACTATTCACCCCTCCACTTT
CASSPNSDYSPLHF
>.|TRBD1|TRBV15|TRBJ2-4
TGTGCCACCGGAAATAGACAGGGGGCGACCAAAAACATTCAGTACTTC
CATGNRQGATKNIQYF
>.|.|TRBV2|TRBJ2-3
TGTGCCAGCAGTGGGCTCATCGGATCGACAGATACGCAGTATTTT
CASSGLIGSTDTQYF
>.|.|TRBV12-3/TRBV12-4|TRBJ2-2
TGTGCCAGCAGTTTACAGGGCGGGGAGCTGTTTTTT
CASSLQGGELFF
>.|.|TRBV28|TRBJ2-1
TGTGCCTGCAAGAACGGGGGAATTCACAATGAGCAGTTCTTC
CACKNGGIHNEQFF
>.|.|TRBV19|TRBJ1-6
TGTGCCAGTTCCCCGGGGGGGGGCCGTAGGGCCCTCCACTTT
CASSPGGGRRALHF
>.|.|TRBV6-5|TRBJ2-7
TGTGCCAGTTTGGTTAGCGGACTTGACTCCTACGAGCAGTACTTC
CASLVSGLDSYEQYF
>.|.|TRBV4-2|TRBJ1-4
TGTGCCAGCAGCCGGCAGGCGTCGGATAATGAAAAACTGTTTTTT
CASSRQASDNEKLFF
>.|.|TRBV6-5|TRBJ1-3
TGTGCCAGCAGCCCACGACCTGGGAGAAACACCATATATTTT
CASSPRPGRNTIYF